Listed below are T cell receptor beta chains from one sample, sequenced in a study of STAT5B mutations in CD4+ large granular lymphocyte leukemia. TCRdb's copy holds only in-frame clones and misses some; the assay was immunoSEQ multiplex PCR. The sample records approximately 30,000 clones, approximately 67% being singletons. The material sequenced was CD4+ T cells from blood buffy coats. These receptors were collected from a human donor in good health. Each CDR3 is given with its conserved first and last residue. A D gene is named only where the DNA matches it firmly.

CDR3aa | d_gene | v_gene
CASSLMEGGNEKLFF | - | TRBV5-1
CASSLRAENTEAFF | - | TRBV5-1
CASGRDRQFF | TRBD1 | TRBV7-8
CASSLAGGAAEQFF | - | TRBV7-2
CAISGRQDHYGYTF | - | TRBV10-3
CASSESMEGRGEDQPQHF | - | TRBV10-1
CASSLIGGAGREQFF | - | TRBV7-3
CASSSGQGFGYTF | TRBD1 | TRBV5-1
CASSTPYGYTF | - | TRBV28
CASRSGTGIDTQYF | TRBD1 | TRBV7-9
CASSLVSRSLGPYEQYF | - | TRBV11-2
CATIDRGSVMKAFF | TRBD1 | TRBV6-1
CATSRDLGGDYGYTF | - | TRBV15
CASSQDRDTEAFF | - | TRBV7-3
CASSPNRGFSGNTIYF | TRBD1 | TRBV11-3
CASFGNTIYF | - | TRBV28
CSVESPSYEQYF | - | TRBV29-1
CASSLWGGFSTEAFF | - | TRBV28
CASSLITGGTYNEQFF | TRBD2 | TRBV7-2
CASSPPSGSGNEQFF | - | TRBV18
CASRRTEKNTEAFF | - | TRBV6-1
CASSLEGEKLFF | - | TRBV7-2
CSVEASGGTGELFF | - | TRBV29-1
CASRPPKVKPEAFF | - | TRBV19
CASSLGLRDSISTDTQYF | - | TRBV5-1
CASSFSGGSYNEQFF | TRBD2 | TRBV7-8
CASSYAQQGVAYEQYF | TRBD1 | TRBV6-5
CASSLSWAAGTEAFF | - | TRBV5-1
CASSLVTSGAEQYF | TRBD2 | TRBV5-1
CASSLPDPGQQYF | - | TRBV5-5
CASSLPRTEAFF | - | TRBV13
CASSSSSGTGNTEAFF | TRBD1 | TRBV7-3
CASGFQPLGTEAFF | - | TRBV12-5
CASSFRGLGNSPLHF | - | TRBV27
CASSLNPRGNTGELFF | - | TRBV18
CASSVDRGLEAFF | TRBD1 | TRBV19
CASSGGTAGLDTQYF | - | TRBV6-6
CASSMGNSNQPQHF | - | TRBV19
CASSLVHYGYTF | - | TRBV28
CASSVEGTAGADTQYF | - | TRBV6-4
CASSENPQVNTEAFF | - | TRBV10-1
CASSLFTGAVQPQHF | TRBD1 | TRBV7-2